The entry below describes one TCR beta chain. This sample is drawn from a study of cytotoxic CD8 clonotypes in ibrutinib-treated CLL. CDR1 and CDR2 (germline): MGHRA, YSYEKL. This CDR3 has 15 residues. V gave up 1 base and J gave up 13 bases; unmatched junction bases: 8. The method was immunoSEQ multiplex PCR; TCRdb's version includes in-frame clones alone and lacks a portion of them. The sample has some 27,000 clones, 57% seen once; the top ten hold 5% to 5.5%. This clonotype originated in a human donor with chronic lymphocytic leukemia. The sample consisted of PBMCs, taken before ibrutinib treatment. The chain carries TRBV4-1 and TRBJ2-3, with 13 bases aligning to TRBD2. DNA for the CDR3: TGCGCCAGCAGCCAAGGACTAGCGGGAGGATGGAGGGAGTATTTT. Amino acids: CASSQGLAGGWREYF.